The 31 T cell receptor beta chains in this list originate from one sample, sequenced in a study of blood T cell repertoires in COVID-19 (dated by TCRdb to the early 2020s). Libraries were prepared through the immunoSEQ multiplex PCR assay. Held by TCRdb, this immuneACCESS table contains in-frame sequences only and omits some clones. Under half of the omission traces to an unresolved V gene where checked; the cause of the rest is unknown. The sample table lists approximately 300,000 clones, 85% to 90% of them with a count of one. 8% to 13% of the sample is taken by the ten largest. The sequencing sample was made of PBMCs or T cells enriched from blood (not recorded which). The receptors were sampled from a woman younger than 30 who had recovered from COVID-19.

The chain has TRBV27 and TRBJ2-1, with 14 bases aligning to TRBD2. This CDR3 region has 15 residues. With V trimmed by 1 base and J by 16 bases, 9 bases remained unmatched. The germline CDR1 and CDR2 sequences are MNHEY and SMNVEV (reference sequence). For the CDR3, the DNA is TGTGCCAGCAGTTTATTTGGGACTAGCGGGAGTGTCTTCTTCTTC. Residues: CASSLFGTSGSVFFF.

This CDR3 is CASSPYQETQYF. The CDR3 region has the DNA TGTGCCAGCAGCCCGTACCAAGAGACCCAGTACTTC. The chain uses TRBV5-6 and TRBJ2-5; no clear D. V lost 4 bases to trimming and J lost 0 bases, with 4 bases between them. This CDR3 is 12 amino acids long. Germline-derived CDR1 and CDR2 are SGHDT and YYEEEE.

This clone was found once. V gene TRBV7-9 combines with J gene TRBJ2-7; perhaps TRBD1 as D (5 bases). This CDR3 has 14 amino acids. Trimming took 6 bases from V and 3 from J, leaving 15 bases between them. The germline V gene has CDR1 SEHNR and CDR2 FQNEAQ (reference sequence). CDR3 nucleotides: TGTGCCAGCAGTCACGGTGCAGGGTTCTACGAGCAGTACTTC. It specifies CASSHGAGFYEQYF. The full variable domain, its missing parts supplied by reference TRBV7-9 and TRBJ2-7, is DTGVSQNPRHKITKRGQNVTFRCDPISEHNRLYWYRQTLGQGPEFLTYFQNEAQLEKSRLLSDRFSAERPKGSFSTLEIQRTEQGDSAMYLCASSHGAGFYEQYFGPGTRLTVT.

This clone was seen once. The chain recombines TRBV19 with TRBJ2-3; TRBD1 matches at 8 bases. Germline values: CDR1 LNHDA, CDR2 SQIVND (reference sequence). This CDR3 contains 15 residues. Trimming removed 5 bases from V and 6 bases from J; junction bases left unmatched: 10. For the CDR3, the DNA is TGTGCCAGTAGTGTTACAGGGGGGAAGATGGATACGCAGTATTTT. Its translation is CASSVTGGKMDTQYF.

The count of this clone is one. The rearrangement joins TRBV9 to TRBJ2-5; D is unresolved. The CDR3 loop spans 14 amino acids. CDR1 and CDR2 from the germline V gene are SGDLS and YYNGEE. The V end was cut by 0 bases, the J end by 4 bases, with 10 bases between. The CDR3 region is CASSVGSFRETQYF. The CDR3 DNA reads TGTGCCAGCAGCGTAGGTTCCTTTAGAGAGACCCAGTACTTC. The full variable domain, with the rest looked up from reference TRBV9 and TRBJ2-5, is DSGVTQTPKHLITATGQRVTLRCSPRSGDLSVYWYQQSLDQGLQFLIQYYNGEERAKGNILERFSAQQFPDLHSELNLSSLELGDSALYFCASSVGSFRETQYFGPGTRLLVL.

This rearrangement joins TRBV19 to TRBJ2-4; 8 nucleotides match TRBD1. Per germline, CDR1 LNHDA and CDR2 SQIVND (reference sequence). Germline trimming cut 1 base from V and 1 base from J; bases unmatched to any gene: 9. This CDR3 is built from 18 residues. CDR3 nucleotide sequence: TGTGCCAGTAGTATAGGGACAGGGAACCTTCGGGCCAAAAACATTCAGTACTTC. Amino acids: CASSIGTGNLRAKNIQYF.

This clone is a singleton in its sample. The J gene is TRBJ1-2, the V gene TRBV5-6, with 8 positions matching TRBD1. CDR3 length: 14 amino acids. V shed 0 bases and J 4 bases; nucleotides not matched to a gene: 2. Germline-derived CDR1 and CDR2 are SGHDT and YYEEEE. The DNA of the CDR3 is TGTGCCAGCAGCTTGGGACAGGGGACCTATGGCTACACCTTC. Encoded protein: CASSLGQGTYGYTF.

V and J are TRBV9 and TRBJ2-1; 11 bases align to TRBD2. J gave up 4 bases and V 4 bases, and 10 bases lay outside the gene matches. Germline-derived CDR1 and CDR2 are SGDLS and YYNGEE. The CDR3 loop spans 17 amino acids. CDR3 DNA sequence: TGTGCCAGCAGCACTACCTCCGGGACTAGCGGATACAATGAGCAGTTCTTC. It specifies CASSTTSGTSGYNEQFF.

This clone was detected once. V gene TRBV19 combines with J gene TRBJ2-3, with D perhaps TRBD1 (6 bases). This CDR3 has 14 residues. Between the trimmed V and J ends, which lost 4 bases and 3 bases, there was a span of 11 bases. Germline assignment: CDR1 LNHDA and CDR2 SQIVND (reference sequence). In DNA form, the CDR3 reads TGTGCCAGTAGTACGGGACACATAACAGATACGCAGTATTTT. The encoded protein is CASSTGHITDTQYF. The variable domain in full, completed from reference TRBV19 and TRBJ2-3, reads DGGITQSPKYLFRKEGQNVTLSCEQNLNHDAMYWYRQDPGQGLRLIYYSQIVNDFQKGDIAEGYSVSREKKESFPLTVTSAQKNPTAFYLCASSTGHITDTQYFGPGTRLTVL.

This chain joins TRBV18 and TRBJ2-2, with 8 bases fitting TRBD1. Germline V gene sequence: CDR1 KGHSH, CDR2 LQKENI. The CDR3 has 15 residues. The junction had 3 bases not matched to a gene; V was cut back by 2 bases and J by 4 bases. CDR3: CASSPVQGGTGELFF. CDR3 bases: TGTGCCAGCTCACCAGTACAGGGGGGCACCGGGGAGCTGTTTTTT.

The chain is built from TRBV5-4 and TRBJ2-5; maybe TRBD1 (5 bases). V lost 2 bases and J 5 bases, leaving 13 bases between the germline ends. This CDR3 is 14 amino acids long. The germline CDR1 and CDR2 sequences are SGHNT and YYREEE (reference sequence). The CDR3 here is CASSLRQIEETQYF. The CDR3 nucleotides read TGTGCCAGCAGCTTACGACAGATCGAGGAGACCCAGTACTTC. The variable domain in full, with the rest retrieved from reference TRBV5-4 and TRBJ2-5, is ETGVTQSPTHLIKTRGQQVTLRCSSQSGHNTVSWYQQALGQGPQFIFQYYREEENGRGNFPPRFSGLQFPNYSSELNVNALELDDSALYLCASSLRQIEETQYFGPGTRLLVL.

The rearrangement joins TRBV2 to TRBJ2-3; D is possibly TRBD2 (5 bases). V shed 6 bases and J shed 13 bases, with 11 bases lying between them. The CDR3 extends over 10 amino acids. CDR1 and CDR2 (germline): SNHLY, FYNNEI. DNA of the CDR3: TGTGCCAGCAGCTGGGAGTCGGAGTATTTT. Protein product: CASSWESEYF.

The rearrangement joins TRBV5-4 to TRBJ1-6; 7 positions agree with TRBD1. Trimming at V came to 3 bases and at J to 7 bases, leaving 4 bases not matched to a gene. In germline, CDR1 is SGHNT, CDR2 YYREEE (reference sequence). This CDR3 has 14 residues. The CDR3, as DNA: TGTGCCAGCAGCTGGCAGGGGGTAAATTCACCCCTCCACTTT. Amino acids: CASSWQGVNSPLHF.

This clone was counted a single time. The genes are TRBV19 and TRBJ2-3; D is unclear. Germline CDR1 reads LNHDA; CDR2 reads SQIVND (reference sequence). V lost 5 bases and J lost 0, with 15 bases in between. The CDR3 extends over 16 amino acids. Here the CDR3 DNA reads TGTGCCAGTAGTCGCCCCGGGTCTTTTAGCACAGATACGCAGTATTTT. Translating gives CASSRPGSFSTDTQYF.

This chain links TRBV7-9 with TRBJ2-5; weak D call: TRBD1 (5 bases). V was trimmed by 2 bases and J by 4 bases, leaving 20 bases between them. From germline, CDR1 is SEHNR and CDR2 FQNEAQ (reference sequence). The CDR3 consists of 17 residues. For the CDR3, the DNA is TGTGCCAGCAGCTTAACGGGTCCTGGCGCAGGGCCAGAGACCCAGTACTTC. Its protein is CASSLTGPGAGPETQYF.

This clone has only a few counts. The chain recombines TRBV2 with TRBJ1-2, with 9 bases fitting TRBD1. Trimming removed 4 bases from V and 8 bases from J; junction bases left unmatched: 5. Germline CDR1 is SNHLY and CDR2 is FYNNEI. The CDR3 runs to 13 residues. CDR3: CASSARQGGGYTF. The CDR3 nucleotides read TGTGCCAGCAGTGCCCGACAGGGGGGAGGCTACACCTTC. Combining the CDR3 with reference TRBV2 and TRBJ1-2 gives the whole variable domain EPEVTQTPSHQVTQMGQEVILRCVPISNHLYFYWYRQILGQKVEFLVSFYNNEISEKSEIFDDQFSVERPDGSNFTLKIRSTKLEDSAMYFCASSARQGGGYTFGSGTRLTVV.

The gene calls are TRBV11-1 and TRBJ1-1; unclear D gene. V lost 3 bases and J lost 1, with 3 bases in between. This CDR3 has 12 residues. The germline V gene encodes CDR1 SGHAT and CDR2 FQDESV (reference sequence). Here the CDR3 reads CASSFRNTEAFF. The DNA of the CDR3 is TGTGCCAGCAGCTTTCGGAACACTGAAGCTTTCTTT.

The chain is built from TRBV5-1 and TRBJ2-1, with 10 bases fitting TRBD2. Germline loops: CDR1 SGHRS, CDR2 YFSETQ. J gave up 7 bases and V 2 bases, and 0 bases lay outside the gene matches. CDR3 length: 13 amino acids. The CDR3 DNA reads TGCGCCAGCAGCTTTAGCGGGAGGAATGAGCAGTTCTTC. It is translated as CASSFSGRNEQFF.

V usage is TRBV6-5 and J usage is TRBJ2-3; 8 bases fit TRBD2. The CDR3 length is 13 residues. J gave up 7 bases and V 8 bases, and 8 bases lay outside the gene matches. Germline CDR1 MNHEY, CDR2 SVGAGI. Here the CDR3 DNA reads TGTGCCAGCGGGGGCGGGAGGACGAATACGCAGTATTTT. It specifies CASGGGRTNTQYF.

This clone was seen a handful of times. The chain combines TRBV7-2 with TRBJ1-4; D may be TRBD1 (6 bases). The CDR3 is 13 residues long. With 5 bases removed from V and 8 bases from J, the gap between germline ends came to 12 bases. Germline V gives CDR1 SGHTA, CDR2 FQGNSA. CDR3 coding DNA: TGTGCCAGCAGCCGACGAGGGGGAGAAAAACTGTTTTTT. Residues: CASSRRGGEKLFF.

The rearrangement links TRBV2 to TRBJ2-5; 12 bases line up with TRBD2. The CDR3 consists of 14 residues. Germline trimming cut 6 bases from V and 5 bases from J; bases unmatched to any gene: 4. The germline V gene encodes CDR1 SNHLY and CDR2 FYNNEI. CDR3 DNA sequence: TGTGCCAGCAGGTCCGGGACTAGCGGGGAGACCCAGTACTTC. Translating gives CASRSGTSGETQYF.

The chain couples TRBV2 to TRBJ2-3; D is unresolved. The germline V gene has CDR1 SNHLY and CDR2 FYNNEI. With 8 bases removed from V and 0 bases from J, the gap between germline ends came to 9 bases. This CDR3 is 13 amino acids long. This chain's CDR3 is CASSYLSTDTQYF. DNA of the CDR3: TGTGCCAGCTCCTACCTCAGCACAGATACGCAGTATTTT.

The V gene is TRBV14, the J gene TRBJ2-3; 9 nucleotides align to TRBD2. The CDR3 totals 16 residues. With 3 bases clipped from V and 2 bases from J, the junction kept 6 bases outside the gene matches. The germline CDR1 and CDR2 sequences are SGHDN and FVKESK. DNA of the CDR3: TGTGCCAGCAGCCACTTGACTAGCGGAAACACAGATACGCAGTATTTT. This codes for CASSHLTSGNTDTQYF.

J is TRBJ1-1 and V is TRBV5-1; 9 positions agree with TRBD1. Germline V lookup: CDR1 SGHRS, CDR2 YFSETQ. The junction had 10 bases not matched to a gene; V was cut back by 3 bases and J by 4 bases. The length of the CDR3 is 16 residues. The CDR3 sequence: CASSSGTGRKGTEAFF. The CDR3 bases are TGCGCCAGCAGCTCCGGGACAGGGAGGAAGGGCACTGAAGCTTTCTTT.

This clone has just a few counts. V is TRBV19 and J is TRBJ1-5; 10 nucleotides agree with TRBD1. The CDR3 loop spans 16 amino acids. The germline gives CDR1 LNHDA, CDR2 SQIVND (reference sequence). V lost 6 bases, J lost 3 bases, and 8 bases stayed unmatched. Written as DNA, the CDR3 is TGTGCCAGTAGCATGACAGGGGGCGGAAACAATCAGCCCCAGCATTTT. As protein: CASSMTGGGNNQPQHF.

The CDR3 nucleotides are TGTGCCAGCAGTCACAGGGGACCGGGTGAAAAACTGTTTTTT. Its translation is CASSHRGPGEKLFF. The V call is TRBV2, the J call TRBJ1-4; 7 bases agree with TRBD1. The CDR3 runs to 14 residues. Germline loops: CDR1 SNHLY, CDR2 FYNNEI. The trim removed 5 bases at V and 7 bases at J, leaving 7 bases unmatched.

The rearrangement links TRBV7-2 to TRBJ2-7, with a possible D match to TRBD2 (6 bases). Germline CDR1 SGHTA, CDR2 FQGNSA. Trimming took off 1 base at V and 4 bases at J, with 8 bases between the two ends. The CDR3 has 13 residues. The CDR3 region is CASSLGLDYEQYF. The CDR3 region has the DNA TGTGCCAGCAGCTTAGGACTAGATTACGAGCAGTACTTC.

The chain combines TRBV5-5 with TRBJ2-1; 13 positions agree with TRBD2. Germline CDR1 reads SGHKS; CDR2 reads YYEKEE (reference sequence). The CDR3 sequence is 15 residues long. Germline trimming cut 5 bases from V and 4 bases from J; bases unmatched to any gene: 3. CDR3 in amino acids: CASSKTSGRYNEQFF. CDR3 bases: TGTGCCAGCAGTAAGACTAGCGGGAGGTACAATGAGCAGTTCTTC.

The chain is built from TRBV3-1 (or the pseudogene TRBV3-2) and TRBJ1-5; D perhaps matches TRBD1 (6 bases). Germline assignment: CDR1 LGHDT and CDR2 YNNKEL (reference sequence). V was trimmed by 4 bases and J by 4 bases, leaving 14 bases between them. The CDR3 totals 15 residues. DNA of the CDR3: TGTGCCAGCAGCCCCGTACTGGGGGCGAATCAGCCCCAGCATTTT. It translates to CASSPVLGANQPQHF.

V gene TRBV19 combines with J gene TRBJ1-6; 7 bases agree with TRBD1. Germline V gives CDR1 LNHDA, CDR2 SQIVND (reference sequence). V was pared by 6 bases and J by 8 bases, with 10 bases of the junction left unmatched. The CDR3 extends over 15 amino acids. The CDR3 protein is CASSRSQGLDSPLHF. The CDR3 bases are TGTGCCAGTAGCCGGTCACAGGGGTTAGATTCACCCCTCCACTTT.

V usage is TRBV30 and J usage is TRBJ1-5; 9 bases fit TRBD1. This CDR3 has 14 residues. The J segment lost 4 bases and the V segment lost 3 bases, leaving 4 bases of the junction unmatched. Germline CDR1 is GTSNPN and CDR2 is SVGIG (reference sequence). The CDR3 bases are TGTGCCTGGAGACACAGGGGGCCTAATCAGCCCCAGCATTTT. Residues: CAWRHRGPNQPQHF.